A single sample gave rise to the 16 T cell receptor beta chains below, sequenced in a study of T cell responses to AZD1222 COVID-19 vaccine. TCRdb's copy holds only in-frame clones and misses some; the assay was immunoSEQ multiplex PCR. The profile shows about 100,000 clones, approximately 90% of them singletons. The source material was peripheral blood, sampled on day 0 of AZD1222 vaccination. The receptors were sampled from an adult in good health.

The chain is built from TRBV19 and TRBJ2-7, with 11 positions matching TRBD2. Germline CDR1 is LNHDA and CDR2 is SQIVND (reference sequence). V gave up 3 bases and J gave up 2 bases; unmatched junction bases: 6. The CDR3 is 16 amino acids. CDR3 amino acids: CASSISSGRPTYEQYF. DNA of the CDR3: TGTGCCAGTAGTATCTCTAGCGGGAGGCCTACCTACGAGCAGTACTTC.

For the CDR3, the DNA is TGTGCCAGCAGTTTCCTAGTTGATCGGGACGAGCAGTACTTC. It specifies CASSFLVDRDEQYF. This sequence joins TRBV2 and TRBJ2-7; D not resolved. Germline CDR1 and CDR2: SNHLY and FYNNEI. The CDR3 covers 14 residues. Trimming stripped 5 bases from V and 5 bases from J, with 16 bases between.

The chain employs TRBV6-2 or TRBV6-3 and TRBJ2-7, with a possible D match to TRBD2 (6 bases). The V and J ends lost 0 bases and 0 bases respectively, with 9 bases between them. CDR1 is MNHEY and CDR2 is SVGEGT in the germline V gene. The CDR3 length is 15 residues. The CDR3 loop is CASSYSSLASYEQYF. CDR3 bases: TGTGCCAGCAGTTACTCTTCACTAGCCTCCTACGAGCAGTACTTC.

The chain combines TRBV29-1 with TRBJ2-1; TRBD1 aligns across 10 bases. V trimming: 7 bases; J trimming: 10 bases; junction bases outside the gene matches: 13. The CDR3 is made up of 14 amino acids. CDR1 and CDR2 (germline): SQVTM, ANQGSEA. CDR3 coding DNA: TGCAGCGCCTCCTCCAGGACAGGGGGTGGGGAGCAGTTCTTC. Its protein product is CSASSRTGGGEQFF.

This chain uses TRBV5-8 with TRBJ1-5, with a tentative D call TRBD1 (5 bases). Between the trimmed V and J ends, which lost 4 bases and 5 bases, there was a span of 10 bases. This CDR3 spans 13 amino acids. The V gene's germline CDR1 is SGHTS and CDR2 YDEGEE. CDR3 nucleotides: TGTGCCAGCAGCATGGGGGGAGATCAGCCCCAGCATTTT. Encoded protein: CASSMGGDQPQHF.

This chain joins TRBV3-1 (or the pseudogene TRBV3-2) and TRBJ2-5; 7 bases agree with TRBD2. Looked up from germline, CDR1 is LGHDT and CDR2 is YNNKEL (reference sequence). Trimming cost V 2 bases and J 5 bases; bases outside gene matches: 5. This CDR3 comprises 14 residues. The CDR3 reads CASSQRGRVETQYF. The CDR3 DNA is TGTGCCAGCAGCCAAAGAGGGAGGGTGGAGACCCAGTACTTC.

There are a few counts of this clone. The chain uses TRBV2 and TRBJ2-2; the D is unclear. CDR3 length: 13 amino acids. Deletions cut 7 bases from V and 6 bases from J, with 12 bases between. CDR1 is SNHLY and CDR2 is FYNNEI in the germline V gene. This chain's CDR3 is CASKNDDPGELFF. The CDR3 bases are TGTGCCAGCAAGAACGACGACCCCGGGGAGCTGTTTTTT.

CDR3 DNA: TGTGCCACCTGCGGGAGGGCCCGGTACAATGAGCAGTTCTTC. This encodes CATCGRARYNEQFF. The J gene is TRBJ2-1, the V gene TRBV6-5, with TRBD2 matching 9 bases. Unmatched junction bases numbered 8, after V lost 10 bases and J lost 4 bases. This CDR3 region has 14 residues. CDR1 and CDR2 from the germline V gene are MNHEY and SVGAGI.

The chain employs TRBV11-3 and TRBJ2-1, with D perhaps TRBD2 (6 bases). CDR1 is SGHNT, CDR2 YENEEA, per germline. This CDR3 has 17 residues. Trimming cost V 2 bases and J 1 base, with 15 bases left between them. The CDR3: CASSLRLGGGSYNEQFF. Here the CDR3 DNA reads TGTGCCAGCAGCTTAAGACTGGGGGGAGGTTCCTACAATGAGCAGTTCTTC.

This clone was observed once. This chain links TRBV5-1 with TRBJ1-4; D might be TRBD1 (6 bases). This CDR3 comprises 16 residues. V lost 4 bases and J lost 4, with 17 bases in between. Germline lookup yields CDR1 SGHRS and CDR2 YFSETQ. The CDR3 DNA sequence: TGCGCCAGCAGCCCCGCGGGAACAGGGCGTAATGAAAAACTGTTTTTT. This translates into CASSPAGTGRNEKLFF.

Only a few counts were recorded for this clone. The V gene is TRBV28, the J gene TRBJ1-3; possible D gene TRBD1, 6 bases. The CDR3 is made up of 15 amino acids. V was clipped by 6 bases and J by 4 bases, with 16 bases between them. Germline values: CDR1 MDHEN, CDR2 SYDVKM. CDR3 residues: CASSSSGVSGNTIYF. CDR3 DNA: TGTGCCAGCAGCTCATCAGGGGTCTCGGGAAACACCATATATTTT.

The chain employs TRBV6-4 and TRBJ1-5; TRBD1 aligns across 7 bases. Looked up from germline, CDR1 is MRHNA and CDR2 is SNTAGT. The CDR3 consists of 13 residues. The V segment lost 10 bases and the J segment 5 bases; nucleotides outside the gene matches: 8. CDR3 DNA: TGTGCCAACCTCGGGACAGAGCATCAGCCCCAGCATTTT. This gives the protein CANLGTEHQPQHF.

DNA for the CDR3: TGTGCCAGCACCCACCTTGAGAAGAACACTGAAGCTTTCTTT. Amino acids: CASTHLEKNTEAFF. V usage is TRBV6-5 and J usage is TRBJ1-1; D not certain. Germline V lookup: CDR1 MNHEY, CDR2 SVGAGI. The CDR3 consists of 14 residues. V was cut by 7 bases and J by 1 base, with 13 bases left in between.

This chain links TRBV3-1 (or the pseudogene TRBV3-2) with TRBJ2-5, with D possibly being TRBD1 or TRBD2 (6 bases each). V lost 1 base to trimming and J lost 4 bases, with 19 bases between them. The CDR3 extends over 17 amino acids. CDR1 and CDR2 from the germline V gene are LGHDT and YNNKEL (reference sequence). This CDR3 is CASSQAWGGGRGETQYF. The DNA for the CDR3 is TGTGCCAGCAGCCAAGCTTGGGGTGGGGGGCGAGGAGAGACCCAGTACTTC.

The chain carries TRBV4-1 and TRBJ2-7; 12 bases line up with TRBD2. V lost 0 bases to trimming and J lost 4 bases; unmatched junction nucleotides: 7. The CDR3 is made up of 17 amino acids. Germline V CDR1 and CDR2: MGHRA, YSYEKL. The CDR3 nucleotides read TGCGCCAGCAGCCAAGAGGGTCTAGCGGGGGGGTGGTACGAGCAGTACTTC. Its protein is CASSQEGLAGGWYEQYF.

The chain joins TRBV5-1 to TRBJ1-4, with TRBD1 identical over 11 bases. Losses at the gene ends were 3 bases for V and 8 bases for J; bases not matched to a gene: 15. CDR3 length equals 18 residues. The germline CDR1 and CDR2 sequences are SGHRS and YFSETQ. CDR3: CASSSGQGAIALGEKLFF. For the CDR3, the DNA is TGCGCCAGCAGCTCCGGACAGGGGGCAATCGCGTTGGGGGAAAAACTGTTTTTT.